A single sample gave rise to the 31 T cell receptor beta chains below, sequenced in a study of T-cell reconstitution after alpha-beta-depleted transplantation in children. The authors prepared the TCRbeta library with unique molecular identifiers. MiXCR, run by TCRdb on the PCR reads, gives a single entry per CDR3 protein. The table lists 300,000 or so distinct CDR3 sequences, roughly 21% of them singletons. The starting material was PBMCs, mostly from graft donor cells, obtained 180 days after TCRalphabeta/CD19-depleted stem cell transplant. The receptors derive from a male patient between 5 and 17 years old who had a stem cell transplant for acute lymphoblastic leukemia, so the T cells may come from the graft donor.

This rearrangement joins TRBV5-1 to TRBJ2-2; TRBD1 agrees at 10 bases. Looked up from germline, CDR1 is SGHRS and CDR2 is YFSETQ. After removal of 1 base from V and 6 bases from J, the junction contained 3 bases not matched to a gene. The CDR3 covers 15 residues. CDR3 sequence: CASSLRTGGPGELFF. CDR3 DNA sequence: TGCGCCAGCAGCTTGAGGACAGGGGGGCCCGGGGAGCTGTTTTTT.

This clonotype was found a few times. The chain combines TRBV5-1 with TRBJ2-7, with 11 bases aligning to TRBD2. Germline V CDR1 and CDR2: SGHRS, YFSETQ. Unmatched junction bases numbered 2, after V lost 0 bases and J lost 0 bases. This CDR3 has 16 residues. The CDR3 sequence is CASSLGGLAVSYEQYF. The CDR3 DNA reads TGCGCCAGCAGCTTGGGGGGACTAGCGGTCTCCTACGAGCAGTACTTC.

There are a few counts of this clonotype. V gene TRBV20-1 combines with J gene TRBJ2-7; D gene uncertain. The ends were cut back, 1 base at V and 2 bases at J, with 12 bases in the middle. Germline assignment: CDR1 DFQATT and CDR2 SNEGSKA (reference sequence). This CDR3 is 14 amino acids long. CDR3 in amino acids: CSARGVGPTYEQYF. CDR3 in DNA: TGCAGTGCTAGAGGTGTTGGACCGACCTACGAGCAGTACTTC.

The chain couples TRBV19 to TRBJ1-4; D perhaps matches TRBD1 (5 bases). CDR1 is LNHDA, CDR2 SQIVND, per germline (reference sequence). The CDR3 covers 15 residues. The V and J ends lost 1 base and 7 bases respectively, with 13 bases between them. The CDR3 DNA follows: TGTGCCAGTAGTATAGCCCGGGGGACTGGTGAAAAACTGTTTTTT. Its translation: CASSIARGTGEKLFF.

J is TRBJ1-1 and V is TRBV12-3 or TRBV12-4; no clear D. Between the trimmed V and J ends, which lost 4 bases and 10 bases, there was a span of 7 bases. The CDR3 runs 10 residues. The CDR3 coding sequence is TGTGCCAGCAGTTACAGACGAGCTTTCTTT. It specifies CASSYRRAFF.

This sequence joins TRBV10-3 and TRBJ2-2, with D uncertain. The CDR3 has 14 amino acids. Germline CDR1 is ENHRY and CDR2 is SYGVKD. The V and J ends lost 3 bases and 4 bases respectively, with 9 bases between them. This CDR3 is CAISDGSPTGELFF. The CDR3 DNA follows: TGTGCCATCAGTGACGGCAGTCCCACCGGGGAGCTGTTTTTT.

CDR3 DNA: TGTGCCACCAGTGATAGCGGGAGAGCCTACAATGAGCAGTTCTTC. This sequence encodes CATSDSGRAYNEQFF. V is TRBV24-1 and J is TRBJ2-1, with 8 bases that match TRBD2. The V and J ends lost 3 bases and 2 bases, in that order; junction bases with no gene match: 2. Germline CDR1 is KGHDR and CDR2 is SFDVKD. The CDR3 has 15 amino acids.

V is TRBV27 and J is TRBJ2-5; D may be TRBD1 or TRBD2 (6 bases each). Germline CDR1 is MNHEY and CDR2 is SMNVEV (reference sequence). V lost 3 bases, J lost 1 base, and 12 bases lay in between. CDR3 size: 15 residues. The CDR3 loop is CASSFGGRGQETQYF. In nucleotides, the CDR3 is TGTGCCAGCAGTTTCGGGGGCCGAGGCCAAGAGACCCAGTACTTC.

The chain has TRBV20-1 and TRBJ1-5; D ambiguous. The CDR3 is made up of 12 amino acids. The germline V gene has CDR1 DFQATT and CDR2 SNEGSKA (reference sequence). V was cut by 7 bases and J by 2 bases, with 9 bases left in between. The CDR3 sequence is CSVRMGNQPQHF. In DNA, the CDR3 is TGCAGTGTCCGAATGGGCAATCAGCCCCAGCATTTT.

V usage is TRBV4-2 and J usage is TRBJ1-2; no firm D call. The CDR3 consists of 14 residues. V lost 4 bases and J 2 bases, leaving 11 bases between the germline ends. Germline values: CDR1 LGHNA, CDR2 YNFKEQ. The CDR3 loop is CASSLPGSNYGYTF. CDR3 bases: TGTGCCAGCAGCCTACCAGGCTCAAACTATGGCTACACCTTC.

CDR3 loop: CASSLGDSFEKLFF. Here the CDR3 DNA reads TGCGCCAGCAGCTTGGGGGACAGCTTCGAAAAACTGTTTTTT. This rearrangement joins TRBV5-1 to TRBJ1-4; 7 positions match TRBD1. Germline lookup yields CDR1 SGHRS and CDR2 YFSETQ. This CDR3 comprises 14 residues. Losses at the gene ends were 0 bases for V and 8 bases for J; bases not matched to a gene: 4.

Only a few counts were recorded for this clonotype. The V gene is TRBV24-1, the J gene TRBJ1-2; D not resolved. There are 12 residues in the CDR3. Germline V CDR1 and CDR2: KGHDR, SFDVKD. The V end was cut by 2 bases, the J end by 8 bases, with 8 bases between. The CDR3: CATSDSRRGYTF. The CDR3 region has the DNA TGTGCCACCAGTGATTCCCGACGAGGCTACACCTTC.

This chain joins TRBV12-3 or TRBV12-4 and TRBJ2-1; 8 bases line up with TRBD2. The CDR3 runs to 16 residues. The V segment lost 4 bases and the J segment 0 bases; nucleotides outside the gene matches: 5. The CDR3 loop reads CASSSVLAASYNEQFF. As DNA, the CDR3 is TGTGCCAGCAGTTCCGTACTAGCGGCCTCCTACAATGAGCAGTTCTTC.

A note on this clonotype: One end of the junction fails to match germline, which may point to a read error. CDR3 loop: CDSSLNRRADTQYF. The CDR3 DNA follows: TGTGACAGCAGTTTAAACAGGAGGGCAGATACGCAGTATTTT. The V and J genes are TRBV12-3 or TRBV12-4 and TRBJ2-3; tentatively, D is TRBD2 (6 bases). The CDR3 has 14 amino acids.

Only a few counts were recorded for this clonotype. CDR3 loop: CASSFRFYGYTF. The CDR3 bases are TGTGCCAGCAGCTTCAGGTTCTATGGCTACACCTTC. This chain joins TRBV5-5 and TRBJ1-2; D is undetermined. The CDR3 spans 12 residues. Trimming cost V 2 bases and J 4 bases, with 6 bases left between them. Looked up from germline, CDR1 is SGHKS and CDR2 is YYEKEE (reference sequence).

The chain joins TRBV20-1 to TRBJ2-1; TRBD2 agrees at 11 bases. The CDR3 has 16 amino acids. Germline V gene data show CDR1 as DFQATT and CDR2 as SNEGSKA (reference sequence). J gave up 6 bases and V 0 bases, and 7 bases lay outside the gene matches. CDR3 amino acids: CSARDLGTSGSNEQFF. In DNA form, the CDR3 reads TGCAGTGCTAGAGATTTAGGGACTAGCGGAAGCAATGAGCAGTTCTTC.

Only a few counts were recorded for this clonotype. As DNA, the CDR3 is TGCAGTGCCCAGACAGGGGTGACCTACGAGCAGTACTTC. Protein product: CSAQTGVTYEQYF. V is TRBV20-1 and J is TRBJ2-7; the match to TRBD1 covers 8 bases. J lost 2 bases, V lost 6 bases, and 6 bases had no gene match. This CDR3 comprises 13 residues. Germline assignment: CDR1 DFQATT and CDR2 SNEGSKA (reference sequence).

This clonotype turned up a few times. The gene calls are TRBV10-2 and TRBJ1-4; tentatively, D is TRBD1 (6 bases). The CDR3 consists of 13 residues. The germline gives CDR1 WSHSY, CDR2 SAAADI. The V gene lost 5 bases and the J gene lost 8 bases, with 12 bases spanning the gap. CDR3: CASSLGGSEKLFF. In DNA, the CDR3 is TGCGCCAGCAGTCTGGGGGGCAGCGAAAAACTGTTTTTT.

This clonotype was picked up a small number of times. The rearrangement links TRBV10-3 to TRBJ2-5; 7 bases are shared with TRBD2. Losses at the gene ends were 6 bases for V and 5 bases for J; bases not matched to a gene: 15. CDR3 length: 16 residues. Germline lookup yields CDR1 ENHRY and CDR2 SYGVKD. The CDR3 DNA is TGTGCCATCAGCCCAACTAGCGCGGAGAGGGAGGAGACCCAGTACTTC. Protein: CAISPTSAEREETQYF.

The DNA of the CDR3 is TGTGCCAGCAGTTTGACCCCGAACAGGGGTGCCTATGGCTACACCTTC. Encoded protein: CASSLTPNRGAYGYTF. The chain carries TRBV12-3 or TRBV12-4 and TRBJ1-2; TRBD1 aligns across 7 bases. The CDR3 consists of 16 residues. V shed 3 bases and J 4 bases; nucleotides not matched to a gene: 11.

This CDR3 reads CASSSVSGRADNEQFF. The DNA for the CDR3 is TGTGCCAGCAGCTCCGTGAGCGGGAGGGCCGACAATGAGCAGTTCTTC. The chain carries TRBV11-2 and TRBJ2-1; 10 bases are a match to TRBD2. V gave up 4 bases and J gave up 5 bases; unmatched junction bases: 8. The V gene's germline CDR1 is SGHAT and CDR2 FQNNGV. CDR3 length equals 16 residues.

This CDR3 is CASSPAEESTIYF. The CDR3 DNA reads TGCGCCAGCAGCCCGGCGGAGGAGAGCACCATATATTTT. V is TRBV5-1 and J is TRBJ1-3; D is ambiguous. This CDR3 region has 13 residues. Germline CDR1 is SGHRS and CDR2 is YFSETQ. Trimming left V 4 bases short and J 9 bases short, with 14 bases between.

The rearrangement uses TRBV12-3 or TRBV12-4 and TRBJ2-7, with 13 bases lining up with TRBD2. V dropped 6 bases and J dropped 4; count of bases not matched to a gene: 6. The CDR3 runs to 15 residues. The CDR3 loop reads CASSWTSGSLYEQYF. The CDR3 DNA follows: TGTGCCAGCAGCTGGACTAGCGGGAGTTTATACGAGCAGTACTTC.

This clonotype was detected a few times. The chain carries TRBV11-2 and TRBJ2-7; TRBD2 matches 10 bases. Looked up from germline, CDR1 is SGHAT and CDR2 is FQNNGV. The CDR3 runs 16 residues. Trimming cost V 4 bases and J 4 bases; bases outside gene matches: 10. CDR3 coding DNA: TGTGCCAGCAGCTCACGACTAGCGGGTACTTTATACGAGCAGTACTTC. This gives the protein CASSSRLAGTLYEQYF.

This clonotype was found a few times. Here the CDR3 DNA reads TGTGCCAGCAGCGTAGAAGGGGGAGAGGCCTACGAGCAGTACTTC. Protein: CASSVEGGEAYEQYF. The chain couples TRBV9 to TRBJ2-7, with D perhaps matching TRBD1 (6 bases). This CDR3 has 15 residues. V was clipped by 0 bases and J by 2 bases, with 12 bases between them. Germline assignment: CDR1 SGDLS and CDR2 YYNGEE.

This clonotype was seen repeatedly, ten times or more. The chain carries TRBV20-1 and TRBJ2-1; 10 bases agree with TRBD2. This CDR3 is built from 16 residues. V was clipped by 5 bases and J by 6 bases; unmatched bases: 13. Germline lookup yields CDR1 DFQATT and CDR2 SNEGSKA (reference sequence). CDR3 sequence (DNA): TGCAGTGCTGAGGCTAGCGGGAGTCATCCAACCAATGAGCAGTTCTTC. It codes for CSAEASGSHPTNEQFF.

V gene TRBV5-1 combines with J gene TRBJ2-7, with 7 bases matching TRBD1. The V segment lost 0 bases and the J segment 7 bases; nucleotides outside the gene matches: 10. CDR1 is SGHRS and CDR2 is YFSETQ in the germline V gene. The CDR3 length is 15 residues. The CDR3, as DNA: TGCGCCAGCAGCTTGGAAGAGGGGGCATCATGGGAGCAGTACTTC. Translation gives CASSLEEGASWEQYF.

V is TRBV7-3 and J is TRBJ2-3; 13 bases are a match to TRBD2. CDR3 length equals 16 residues. After removal of 2 bases from V and 2 bases from J, the junction contained 1 base not matched to a gene. Germline V CDR1 and CDR2: SGHTA, FQGTGA. The CDR3 loop is CASSLGLAGATDTQYF. In DNA, the CDR3 is TGTGCCAGCAGCTTAGGACTAGCGGGGGCCACAGATACGCAGTATTTT.

There are a few counts of this clonotype. This rearrangement joins TRBV7-9 to TRBJ1-2; unclear D gene. CDR3 size: 11 residues. The V end was cut by 1 base, the J end by 8 bases, with 5 bases between. Germline CDR1 is SEHNR and CDR2 is FQNEAQ (reference sequence). The chain's CDR3 is CASSLVAGYTF. CDR3 nucleotides: TGTGCCAGCAGCTTAGTAGCAGGCTACACCTTC. Complete variable domain (other parts from reference TRBV7-9 and TRBJ1-2): DTGVSQNPRHKITKRGQNVTFRCDPISEHNRLYWYRQTLGQGPEFLTYFQNEAQLEKSRLLSDRFSAERPKGSFSTLEIQRTEQGDSAMYLCASSLVAGYTFGSGTRLTVV.

This clonotype was observed a few times. The chain employs TRBV24-1 and TRBJ2-3; the D is unclear. CDR1 KGHDR and CDR2 SFDVKD come from the germline V gene. The ends were cut back, 8 bases at V and 6 bases at J, with 14 bases in the middle. This CDR3 spans 13 amino acids. As DNA, the CDR3 is TGTGCCACCACCGGCACCTACTCGGATACGCAGTATTTT. Amino acid sequence: CATTGTYSDTQYF.

This sequence joins TRBV20-1 and TRBJ2-1, with D possibly matching TRBD2 (6 bases). The germline gives CDR1 DFQATT, CDR2 SNEGSKA (reference sequence). The CDR3 is 14 amino acids. V was trimmed by 4 bases and J by 1 base, leaving 11 bases between them. CDR3 protein: CSATRGTSYNEQFF. Here the CDR3 DNA reads TGCAGTGCTACACGAGGGACTTCCTACAATGAGCAGTTCTTC.